This record covers a single TCR beta chain. Its specificity is unknown. The junction and the germline gene differ at one end; a read error may be behind it. CDR1 and CDR2 (germline): SGHKS, YYEKEE (reference sequence). The CDR3 has 15 amino acids. The source of the sample is a study of CD8 T cells in ankylosing spondylitis. The authors made TCR beta libraries by quantitative 5'-RACE with molecular barcodes. TCRdb reprocessed the 5' RACE reads with MiXCR, giving one entry per CDR3 protein. The table has around 340,000 distinct CDR3 sequences, roughly 14% seen once. Study-wide results and caveats: A number of the motif variants had already been described in reactive arthritis synovial fluid and blood. Disease-linked clones reportedly showed significant enrichment in matched ankylosing spondylitis synovial fluid.

The V call is TRBV5-5, the J call TRBJ1-1; D might be TRBD1 (5 bases). The specimen was blood, either unsorted or a sorted T cell fraction (not recorded which). The source is a male donor with ankylosing spondylitis or in good health (not recorded which). The CDR3 region has the DNA TGTGCCAGCAGTTTGGGGTGGGCAGGGCGATTTGAAGCTTTCTTT. Translating it yields CASSLGWAGRFEAFF.